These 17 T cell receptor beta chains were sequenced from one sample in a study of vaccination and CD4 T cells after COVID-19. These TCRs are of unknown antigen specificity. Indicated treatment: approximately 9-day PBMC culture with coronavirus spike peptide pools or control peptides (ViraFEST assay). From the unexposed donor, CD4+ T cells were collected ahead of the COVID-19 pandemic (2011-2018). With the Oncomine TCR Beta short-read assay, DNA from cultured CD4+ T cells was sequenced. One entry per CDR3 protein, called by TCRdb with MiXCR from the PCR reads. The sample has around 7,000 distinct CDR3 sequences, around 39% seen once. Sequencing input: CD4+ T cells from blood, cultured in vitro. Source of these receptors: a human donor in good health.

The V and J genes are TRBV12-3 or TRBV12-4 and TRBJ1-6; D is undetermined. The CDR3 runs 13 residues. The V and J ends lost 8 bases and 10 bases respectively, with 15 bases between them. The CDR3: CASRLSLGSPLHF. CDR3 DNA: TGTGCCAGCCGGTTGAGTCTGGGATCACCCCTCCACTTT.

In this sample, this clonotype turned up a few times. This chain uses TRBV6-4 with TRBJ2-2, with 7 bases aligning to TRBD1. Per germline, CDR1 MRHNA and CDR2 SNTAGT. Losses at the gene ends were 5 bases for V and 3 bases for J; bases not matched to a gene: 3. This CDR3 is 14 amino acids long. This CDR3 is CASSSGQDTGELFF. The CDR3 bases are TGTGCCAGCAGTTCAGGACAGGACACCGGGGAGCTGTTTTTT.

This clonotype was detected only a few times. Here the CDR3 reads CASSLNRIEMNTEAFF. For the CDR3, the DNA is TGCGCCAGCAGCTTGAACCGAATTGAAATGAACACTGAAGCTTTCTTT. This chain connects TRBV5-1 to TRBJ1-1; D unclear. CDR3 size: 16 residues. Per the germline V gene, CDR1 is SGHRS and CDR2 is YFSETQ. V gave up 1 base and J gave up 0 bases, with 13 bases separating them.

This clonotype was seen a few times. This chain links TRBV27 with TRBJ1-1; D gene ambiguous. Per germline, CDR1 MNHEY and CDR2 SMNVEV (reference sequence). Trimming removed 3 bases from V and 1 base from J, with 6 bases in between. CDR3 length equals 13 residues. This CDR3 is CASSLRPNTEAFF. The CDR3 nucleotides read TGTGCCAGCAGTTTGCGTCCGAACACTGAAGCTTTCTTT.

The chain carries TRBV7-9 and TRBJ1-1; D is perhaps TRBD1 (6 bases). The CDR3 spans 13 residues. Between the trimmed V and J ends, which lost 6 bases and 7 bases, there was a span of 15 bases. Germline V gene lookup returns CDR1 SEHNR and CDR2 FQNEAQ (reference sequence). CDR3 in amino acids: CASRVGQPNEAFF. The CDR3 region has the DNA TGTGCCAGCAGGGTCGGACAGCCAAATGAAGCTTTCTTT.

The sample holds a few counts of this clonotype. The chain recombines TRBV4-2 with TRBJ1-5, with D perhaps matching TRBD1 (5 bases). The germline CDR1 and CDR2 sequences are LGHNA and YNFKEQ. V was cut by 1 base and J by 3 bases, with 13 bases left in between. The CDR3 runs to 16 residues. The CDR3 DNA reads TGTGCCAGCAGCCAAGCTGGGGGTCGGGTCAATCAGCCCCAGCATTTT. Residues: CASSQAGGRVNQPQHF.

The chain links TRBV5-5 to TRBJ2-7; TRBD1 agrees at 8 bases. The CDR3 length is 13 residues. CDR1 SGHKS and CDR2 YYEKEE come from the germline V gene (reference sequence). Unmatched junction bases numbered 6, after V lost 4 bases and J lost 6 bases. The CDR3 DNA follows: TGTGCCAGCAGCATCCCAGGGGGCGGCGAGCAGTACTTC. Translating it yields CASSIPGGGEQYF.

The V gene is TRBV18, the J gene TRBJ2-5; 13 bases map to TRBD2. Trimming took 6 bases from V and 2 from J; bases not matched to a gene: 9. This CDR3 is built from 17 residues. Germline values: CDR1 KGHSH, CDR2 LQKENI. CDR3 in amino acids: CASSQGLAGSGQETQYF. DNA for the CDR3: TGTGCCAGCTCCCAGGGACTAGCGGGGAGCGGACAAGAGACCCAGTACTTC.

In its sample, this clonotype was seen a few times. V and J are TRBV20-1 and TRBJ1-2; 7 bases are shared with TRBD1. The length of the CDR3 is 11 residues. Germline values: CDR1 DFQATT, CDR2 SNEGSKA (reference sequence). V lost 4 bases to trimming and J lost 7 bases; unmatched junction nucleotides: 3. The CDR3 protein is CSATGQAGYTF. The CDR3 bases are TGCAGTGCTACAGGACAGGCTGGCTACACCTTC.

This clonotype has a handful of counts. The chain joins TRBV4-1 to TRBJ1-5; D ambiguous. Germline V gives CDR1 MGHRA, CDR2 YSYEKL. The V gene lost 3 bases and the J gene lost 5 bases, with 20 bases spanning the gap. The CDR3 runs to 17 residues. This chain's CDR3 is CASSQINMGLTDQPQHF. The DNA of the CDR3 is TGCGCCAGCAGCCAGATTAACATGGGTCTTACGGATCAGCCCCAGCATTTT.

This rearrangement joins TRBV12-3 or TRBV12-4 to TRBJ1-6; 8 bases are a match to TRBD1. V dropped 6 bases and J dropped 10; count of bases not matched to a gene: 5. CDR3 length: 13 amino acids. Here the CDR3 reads CASRTGEVSPLHF. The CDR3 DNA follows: TGTGCCAGCAGGACAGGGGAGGTGTCACCCCTCCACTTT.

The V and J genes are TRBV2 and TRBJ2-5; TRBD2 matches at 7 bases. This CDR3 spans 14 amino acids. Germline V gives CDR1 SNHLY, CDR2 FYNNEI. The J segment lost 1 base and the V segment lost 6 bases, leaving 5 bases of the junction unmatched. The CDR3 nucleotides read TGTGCCAGCAGGGGAGGGGAACTCCAAGAGACCCAGTACTTC. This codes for CASRGGELQETQYF.

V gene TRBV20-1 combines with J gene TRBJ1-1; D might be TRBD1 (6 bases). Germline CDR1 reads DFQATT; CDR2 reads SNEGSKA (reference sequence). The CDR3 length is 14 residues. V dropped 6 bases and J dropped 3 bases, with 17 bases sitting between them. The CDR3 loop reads CSAGAGGSHTEAFF. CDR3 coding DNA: TGCAGTGCGGGGGCGGGAGGTTCCCACACTGAAGCTTTCTTT.

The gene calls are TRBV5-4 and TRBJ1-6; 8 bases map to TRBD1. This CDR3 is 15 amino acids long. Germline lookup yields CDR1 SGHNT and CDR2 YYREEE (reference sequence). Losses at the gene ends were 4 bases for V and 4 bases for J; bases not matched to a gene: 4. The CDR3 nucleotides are TGTGCCAGCAGCCTGACAGGGGTGTATAATTCACCCCTCCACTTT. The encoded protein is CASSLTGVYNSPLHF.

Here the CDR3 reads CASTTVDKNIQYF. The CDR3 nucleotides read TGTGCCAGCACTACGGTCGATAAAAACATTCAGTACTTC. The chain is built from TRBV19 and TRBJ2-4; D is undetermined. The V end lost 9 bases, the J end lost 4 bases, and 13 bases lay between the germline ends. The CDR3 is 13 residues long. Germline V CDR1 and CDR2: LNHDA, SQIVND (reference sequence).

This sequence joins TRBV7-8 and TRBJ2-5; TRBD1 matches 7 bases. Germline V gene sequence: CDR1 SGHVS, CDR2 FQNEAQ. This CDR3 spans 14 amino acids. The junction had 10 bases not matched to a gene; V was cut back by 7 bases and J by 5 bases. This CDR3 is CASKPRQGSETQYF. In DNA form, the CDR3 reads TGTGCCAGCAAACCCAGACAGGGTAGTGAGACCCAGTACTTC.

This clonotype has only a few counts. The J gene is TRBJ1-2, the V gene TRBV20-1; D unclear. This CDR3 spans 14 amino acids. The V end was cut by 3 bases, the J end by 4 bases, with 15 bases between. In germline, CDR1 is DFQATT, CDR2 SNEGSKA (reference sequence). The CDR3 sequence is CSASPKVEIYGYTF. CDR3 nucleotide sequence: TGCAGTGCTAGTCCCAAGGTGGAAATCTATGGCTACACCTTC.